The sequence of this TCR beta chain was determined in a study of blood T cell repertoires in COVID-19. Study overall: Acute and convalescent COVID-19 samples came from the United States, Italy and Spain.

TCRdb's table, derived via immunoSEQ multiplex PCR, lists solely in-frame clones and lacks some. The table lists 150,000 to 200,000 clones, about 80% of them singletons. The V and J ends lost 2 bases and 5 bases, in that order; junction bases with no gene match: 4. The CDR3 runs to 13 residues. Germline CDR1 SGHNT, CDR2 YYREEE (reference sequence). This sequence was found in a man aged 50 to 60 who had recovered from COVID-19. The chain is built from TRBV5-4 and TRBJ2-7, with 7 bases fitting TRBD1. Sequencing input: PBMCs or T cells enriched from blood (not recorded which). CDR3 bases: TGTGCCAGCAGCTTCGACAGGGCAGACGAGCAGTACTTC. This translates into CASSFDRADEQYF.